The T cell receptor (beta chain) described here comes from a study of T cells after posttransplantation cyclophosphamide. Relative to its sample, this clone is medium-sized. The antigen is undetermined. Study-level findings and limits: Recipient CMV seropositivity and CMV reactivation strongly tracked TRB clonality.

The CDR3 is 16 residues long. Trimming at V came to 7 bases and at J to 0 bases, leaving 9 bases not matched to a gene. CDR1 and CDR2 from the germline V gene are LNHDA and SQIVND (reference sequence). Sequencing was performed with immunoSEQ multiplex PCR; in TCRdb, only in-frame clones are kept and a portion is missing. This sample comprises around 2,800 clones, none seen once only. A marrow graft followed busulfan-fludarabine conditioning, with cyclophosphamide on days +3 and +4. Sequenced material: PBMCs, taken after allogeneic stem cell transplant with posttransplant cyclophosphamide. This TCR was recovered from a male patient aged 60 to 75 who received an allogeneic stem cell transplant from a related donor and was CMV-positive. Some T cells may be transferred from the graft donor. This chain links TRBV19 with TRBJ2-3; 8 positions match TRBD2. CDR3 DNA: TGTGCCAGTATTCGGGATAGCGGGGTTAGCACAGATACGCAGTATTTT. Translation gives CASIRDSGVSTDTQYF.